This T cell receptor (beta chain) was captured in a study of post-analysis software for immune sequencing data. Study information: Disease courses included relapsing-remitting, secondary progressive and progressive-relapsing multiple sclerosis. Study outcomes and limitations: Patients used roughly five TRBV segments, including TRBV5-6, TRBV5-1 and TRBV20-1, more often than controls. Controls significantly exceeded multiple sclerosis patients in normalized Chao1 diversity.

Every TCR beta cDNA library bore unique molecular identifiers. A population of roughly 1 to 11 million T cells gave rise to approximately 500,000 cDNA molecules. TCRdb independently ran MiXCR on the PCR reads; one entry per CDR3 protein. Counted here are hundreds of thousands of distinct CDR3 sequences, roughly 27% occurring once; the ten biggest clones make up around 0.55%. This clonotype was observed a few times. Its specificity is unknown. Per the germline V gene, CDR1 is MNHEY and CDR2 is SMNVEV (reference sequence). The CDR3 runs to 17 residues. Trimming pared 3 bases from V and 2 bases from J, leaving 19 bases between.

The V gene is TRBV27, the J gene TRBJ1-2, with D possibly TRBD1 on 5 matching bases. The material sequenced was blood. The sequence derives from a girl under 18 with multiple sclerosis. CDR3 nucleotides: TGTGCCAGCAGTTTGAGGGGCGTTGGGGTCACGAACTATGGCTACACCTTC. Translation gives CASSLRGVGVTNYGYTF.